This T cell receptor beta chain was observed in a study of blood T cell repertoires in COVID-19. Study context: Donors in the United States, Italy and Spain gave samples during acute or convalescent COVID-19.

Assay used: immunoSEQ multiplex PCR; TCRdb lists only in-frame clones, some missing. The sample has 200,000 or so clones; roughly four fifths are singletons. Germline CDR1 reads MNHEY; CDR2 reads SMNVEV (reference sequence). Trimming cost V 5 bases and J 3 bases, with 17 bases left between them. CDR3 length equals 16 residues. The chain recombines TRBV27 with TRBJ2-4, with D tentatively TRBD2 (5 bases). The receptor comes from a man aged 25-40 years with active or convalescent COVID-19. Sequencing was done on a sample of peripheral blood. The CDR3 here is CASSAGPAAGKNIQYF. CDR3 nucleotides: TGTGCCAGCAGTGCAGGCCCCGCGGCGGGCAAAAACATTCAGTACTTC.